This T cell receptor beta chain was recovered during a study of blood T cells in healthy people across ages. Using a J-beta primer mix together with a sample-barcoded 5' primer, a second PCR was run for roughly 6 to 12 cycles. TCRdb redid the calling of the 5' RACE reads with MiXCR, one entry per CDR3 protein. The sample holds around 1.5 million distinct CDR3 sequences, about 32% seen once. As to this clonotype: Its matching antigen is unknown.

Study results and limitations: Higher diversity, along with more naive CD4+ cells, distinguished long-lived donors from aged donors.

The CDR3 runs to 14 residues. The V end lost 4 bases, the J end lost 2 bases, and 11 bases lay between the germline ends. The sample comprised blood. The V gene is TRBV12-3 or TRBV12-4, the J gene TRBJ1-2; D is undetermined. The TCR comes from a woman younger than 45 in good health. The DNA of the CDR3 is TGTGCCAGCAGTTCCTCCTTGGGGAACTATGGCTACACCTTC. It specifies CASSSSLGNYGYTF.